Listed below are T cell receptor beta chains from one sample, sequenced in a study of blood T cell repertoires in COVID-19. TCRdb's table, derived via immunoSEQ multiplex PCR, lists solely in-frame clones and lacks some. The sample lists 300,000 to 350,000 clones; approximately 83% were seen once. The specimen sequenced was PBMCs or T cells enriched from blood (not recorded which). The source of these receptors is a man under 40 who had recovered from COVID-19. Each CDR3 is given with its conserved first and last residue. The D gene is left open where the match is weak. Clone size appears in some rows only: once, few, many, or a class for an expanded clone.

abundance: few
d_gene: NA
v_gene: TRBV18
j_gene: TRBJ1-3
CDR3aa: CATNSGGNTIYF
CDR3nt: TGTGCCACGAACTCCGGGGGAAACACCATATATTTT

abundance: NA
d_gene: NA
v_gene: TRBV7-8
j_gene: TRBJ1-1
CDR3aa: CASSPTVNTEAFF
CDR3nt: TGTGCCAGCAGCCCAACAGTGAACACTGAAGCTTTCTTT

abundance: NA
d_gene: NA
v_gene: TRBV9
j_gene: TRBJ1-4
CDR3aa: CASSAGNSNEKLFF
CDR3nt: TGTGCCAGCAGCGCAGGGAACTCTAATGAAAAACTGTTTTTT

abundance: NA
d_gene: TRBD1
v_gene: TRBV6-5
j_gene: TRBJ1-1
CDR3aa: CASRTSGTGNTEAFF
CDR3nt: TGTGCCAGCAGGACTTCCGGGACAGGGAACACTGAAGCTTTCTTT

abundance: NA
d_gene: NA
v_gene: TRBV27
j_gene: TRBJ1-4
CDR3aa: CASSSRGSWATNEKLFF
CDR3nt: TGTGCCAGCAGTTCCAGGGGTTCTTGGGCGACTAATGAAAAACTGTTTTTT

abundance: once
d_gene: NA
v_gene: TRBV6-4
j_gene: TRBJ2-6
CDR3aa: CASSQNSGANVLTF
CDR3nt: TGTGCCAGCAGTCAGAACTCTGGGGCCAACGTCCTGACTTTC

abundance: NA
d_gene: TRBD1
v_gene: TRBV10-3
j_gene: TRBJ1-1
CDR3aa: CAIRRDRGVNPNTEAFF
CDR3nt: TGTGCCATCAGACGAGACAGGGGGGTTAATCCGAACACTGAAGCTTTCTTT

abundance: NA
d_gene: NA
v_gene: TRBV9
j_gene: TRBJ1-2
CDR3aa: CASTGGGFYGYTF
CDR3nt: TGTGCCAGCACCGGCGGGGGCTTCTATGGCTACACCTTC

abundance: NA
d_gene: NA
v_gene: TRBV12-3/TRBV12-4
j_gene: TRBJ1-1
CDR3aa: CASSTGMNTEAFF
CDR3nt: TGTGCCAGCAGTACAGGGATGAACACTGAAGCTTTCTTT

abundance: NA
d_gene: TRBD2
v_gene: TRBV4-2
j_gene: TRBJ2-5
CDR3aa: CASSQDVGAGGQETQYF
CDR3nt: TGTGCCAGCAGCCAAGATGTGGGAGCGGGGGGACAAGAGACCCAGTACTTC

abundance: NA
d_gene: NA
v_gene: TRBV5-1
j_gene: TRBJ2-3
CDR3aa: CASRRDSQSSGTQYF
CDR3nt: TGCGCCAGCAGGCGGGACAGTCAGAGTTCGGGCACGCAGTATTTT

abundance: NA
d_gene: NA
v_gene: TRBV7-7
j_gene: TRBJ1-1
CDR3aa: CASSLADSLNSQGEF
CDR3nt: TGTGCTAGCAGCTTAGCCGACAGCCTAAATTCACAGGGAGAATTT

abundance: NA
d_gene: TRBD1
v_gene: TRBV29-1
j_gene: TRBJ1-5
CDR3aa: CSVGTGNQPQHF
CDR3nt: TGCAGCGTCGGGACAGGTAATCAGCCCCAGCATTTT

abundance: NA
d_gene: TRBD1
v_gene: TRBV5-4
j_gene: TRBJ2-2
CDR3aa: CASSPYPGQVDTGELFF
CDR3nt: TGTGCCAGCAGCCCCTACCCCGGACAGGTGGACACCGGGGAGCTGTTTTTT

abundance: NA
d_gene: NA
v_gene: TRBV30
j_gene: TRBJ1-1
CDR3aa: CAWTSLGGTEAFF
CDR3nt: TGTGCCTGGACGAGCCTAGGTGGCACTGAAGCTTTCTTT

abundance: few
d_gene: TRBD1
v_gene: TRBV18
j_gene: TRBJ1-1
CDR3aa: CASSSNRGQGKSSAFF
CDR3nt: TGTGCCAGCTCAAGCAACCGGGGACAGGGTAAATCCTCAGCTTTCTTT

abundance: NA
d_gene: NA
v_gene: TRBV5-4
j_gene: TRBJ1-2
CDR3aa: CASSLAAGANGYTF
CDR3nt: TGTGCCAGCAGCTTGGCCGCAGGGGCGAATGGCTACACCTTC

abundance: NA
d_gene: NA
v_gene: TRBV7-9
j_gene: TRBJ1-4
CDR3aa: CASSSQGGGANEKLFF
CDR3nt: TGTGCCAGCAGCTCCCAAGGTGGGGGGGCTAATGAAAAACTGTTTTTT

abundance: NA
d_gene: NA
v_gene: TRBV6-2/TRBV6-3
j_gene: TRBJ1-2
CDR3aa: CASSKTLNQSNYGYTF
CDR3nt: TGTGCCAGCAGTAAAACCTTGAACCAGTCGAACTATGGCTACACCTTC

abundance: NA
d_gene: TRBD1
v_gene: TRBV7-2
j_gene: TRBJ1-6
CDR3aa: CASRLDRVNNSPLHF
CDR3nt: TGTGCCAGCAGACTGGACAGGGTCAATAATTCACCCCTCCACTTT

abundance: NA
d_gene: NA
v_gene: TRBV12-3/TRBV12-4
j_gene: TRBJ2-7
CDR3aa: CASGRGSSYEQYF
CDR3nt: TGTGCCAGTGGCAGGGGAAGCTCCTACGAGCAGTACTTC

abundance: NA
d_gene: NA
v_gene: TRBV19
j_gene: TRBJ1-1
CDR3aa: CASSIGQKAFF
CDR3nt: TGTGCCAGTAGTATAGGACAAAAAGCTTTCTTT

abundance: NA
d_gene: NA
v_gene: TRBV30
j_gene: TRBJ2-5
CDR3aa: CAWSWTTQETQYF
CDR3nt: TGTGCCTGGAGCTGGACTACTCAAGAGACCCAGTACTTC

abundance: NA
d_gene: TRBD2
v_gene: TRBV4-1
j_gene: TRBJ2-5
CDR3aa: CASSQQRGVQETQYF
CDR3nt: TGCGCCAGCAGCCAGCAGCGGGGGGTCCAAGAGACCCAGTACTTC

abundance: NA
d_gene: NA
v_gene: TRBV27
j_gene: TRBJ1-6
CDR3aa: CASSLGADNSPLHF
CDR3nt: TGTGCCAGCAGTTTGGGGGCTGATAATTCACCCCTCCACTTT

abundance: NA
d_gene: TRBD2
v_gene: TRBV3-1/TRBV3-2
j_gene: TRBJ2-1
CDR3aa: CASSRLPGTTANEQFF
CDR3nt: TGTGCCAGCAGCCGACTTCCGGGGACTACTGCCAATGAGCAGTTCTTC

abundance: NA
d_gene: NA
v_gene: TRBV5-1
j_gene: TRBJ2-2
CDR3aa: CASSLESGDTGELFF
CDR3nt: TGCGCCAGCAGCTTGGAGTCAGGGGACACCGGGGAGCTGTTTTTT

abundance: once
d_gene: NA
v_gene: TRBV18
j_gene: TRBJ1-6
CDR3aa: CASSPPARANSPLHF
CDR3nt: TGTGCCAGCTCACCACCCGCCAGGGCCAATTCACCCCTCCACTTT

abundance: once
d_gene: NA
v_gene: TRBV9
j_gene: TRBJ1-5
CDR3aa: CASSVGFSSNQPQHF
CDR3nt: TGTGCCAGCAGCGTAGGTTTTAGTAGCAATCAGCCCCAGCATTTT

abundance: NA
d_gene: TRBD1
v_gene: TRBV2
j_gene: TRBJ1-2
CDR3aa: CASSKPRQDRGIKGYGYTF
CDR3nt: TGTGCCAGCAGCAAACCTCGCCAGGACAGGGGTATTAAGGGCTATGGCTACACCTTC

abundance: NA
d_gene: TRBD1
v_gene: TRBV30
j_gene: TRBJ1-1
CDR3aa: CAWTKTTGTGGVGTEAFF
CDR3nt: TGTGCCTGGACTAAAACTACCGGGACAGGGGGGGTTGGCACTGAAGCTTTCTTT

abundance: NA
d_gene: NA
v_gene: TRBV7-2
j_gene: TRBJ2-3
CDR3aa: CASSLVLVGDTQYF
CDR3nt: TGTGCCAGCAGCTTAGTACTAGTAGGGGATACGCAGTATTTT

abundance: NA
d_gene: TRBD1
v_gene: TRBV27
j_gene: TRBJ1-2
CDR3aa: CASSPQQGAVGGYTF
CDR3nt: TGTGCCAGCAGTCCCCAGCAGGGGGCCGTTGGTGGCTACACCTTC

abundance: NA
d_gene: NA
v_gene: TRBV6-2/TRBV6-3
j_gene: TRBJ1-2
CDR3aa: CASSPGSYGYTF
CDR3nt: TGTGCCAGCAGCCCTGGCAGCTATGGCTACACCTTC

abundance: NA
d_gene: TRBD1
v_gene: TRBV2
j_gene: TRBJ1-2
CDR3aa: CASNPGQGDYTF
CDR3nt: TGTGCCAGTAACCCGGGACAGGGGGACTACACCTTC

abundance: NA
d_gene: TRBD2
v_gene: TRBV2
j_gene: TRBJ2-3
CDR3aa: CATEAGSTDTQYF
CDR3nt: TGTGCCACTGAAGCGGGGAGCACAGATACGCAGTATTTT

abundance: NA
d_gene: TRBD1
v_gene: TRBV5-1
j_gene: TRBJ1-1
CDR3aa: CASSLVGRGPNTEAFF
CDR3nt: TGCGCCAGCAGCTTGGTCGGCAGGGGGCCGAACACTGAAGCTTTCTTT

abundance: NA
d_gene: NA
v_gene: TRBV27
j_gene: TRBJ1-2
CDR3aa: CASSLNGVPDYGYTF
CDR3nt: TGTGCCAGCAGTTTGAACGGGGTACCAGACTATGGCTACACCTTC

abundance: NA
d_gene: NA
v_gene: TRBV6-6
j_gene: TRBJ2-5
CDR3aa: CASSLARETQYF
CDR3nt: TGTGCCAGCAGCTTAGCTAGGGAGACCCAGTACTTC

abundance: NA
d_gene: TRBD2
v_gene: TRBV6-1
j_gene: TRBJ2-3
CDR3aa: CASSEIAGAVTDTQYF
CDR3nt: TGTGCCAGCAGTGAGATAGCGGGGGCCGTAACAGATACGCAGTATTTT

abundance: once
d_gene: TRBD1
v_gene: TRBV7-6
j_gene: TRBJ2-2
CDR3aa: CASSSIGTGGSTGELFF
CDR3nt: TGTGCCAGCAGCTCCATAGGGACAGGGGGTAGCACCGGGGAGCTGTTTTTT

abundance: once
d_gene: TRBD2
v_gene: TRBV7-3
j_gene: TRBJ2-1
CDR3aa: CASSLRGGLRENEQFF
CDR3nt: TGTGCCAGCAGCTTAAGGGGGGGATTACGTGAAAATGAGCAGTTCTTC

abundance: NA
d_gene: NA
v_gene: TRBV5-1
j_gene: TRBJ1-2
CDR3aa: CASSLGAEDGYTF
CDR3nt: TGCGCCAGCAGCTTGGGAGCCGAGGATGGCTACACCTTC

abundance: once
d_gene: NA
v_gene: TRBV6-5
j_gene: TRBJ2-3
CDR3aa: CASTKPAGADTQYF
CDR3nt: TGTGCCAGCACCAAACCCGCAGGGGCAGATACGCAGTATTTT

abundance: NA
d_gene: NA
v_gene: TRBV10-1
j_gene: TRBJ1-1
CDR3aa: CASSEGANTEAFF
CDR3nt: TGCGCCAGCAGTGAGGGGGCGAACACTGAAGCTTTCTTT

abundance: NA
d_gene: NA
v_gene: TRBV3-1/TRBV3-2
j_gene: TRBJ1-2
CDR3aa: CATLGSRGPYGYTF
CDR3nt: TGTGCTACACTCGGTTCGAGAGGTCCTTATGGCTACACCTTC

abundance: NA
d_gene: TRBD2
v_gene: TRBV7-3
j_gene: TRBJ2-5
CDR3aa: CASSEISGGPQETQYF
CDR3nt: TGTGCCAGCAGCGAGATTAGCGGGGGGCCACAAGAGACCCAGTACTTC

abundance: NA
d_gene: NA
v_gene: TRBV27
j_gene: TRBJ2-1
CDR3aa: CASSLWQGGEGNNEQFF
CDR3nt: TGTGCCAGCAGTTTATGGCAAGGTGGTGAGGGAAACAATGAGCAGTTCTTC

abundance: few
d_gene: NA
v_gene: TRBV3-1/TRBV3-2
j_gene: TRBJ1-1
CDR3aa: CASSPGGINTEAFF
CDR3nt: TGTGCCAGCAGCCCGGGGGGAATTAACACTGAAGCTTTCTTT

abundance: NA
d_gene: NA
v_gene: TRBV6-5
j_gene: TRBJ2-2
CDR3aa: CASSPREAGELFF
CDR3nt: TGTGCCAGCAGTCCTAGGGAGGCCGGGGAGCTGTTTTTT

abundance: NA
d_gene: NA
v_gene: TRBV9
j_gene: TRBJ2-7
CDR3aa: CASSPGDLEQYF
CDR3nt: TGTGCCAGCAGCCCAGGGGACCTCGAGCAGTACTTC

abundance: few
d_gene: TRBD1
v_gene: TRBV5-8
j_gene: TRBJ1-4
CDR3aa: CASSGKGAANEKLFF
CDR3nt: TGTGCCAGCAGCGGGAAGGGGGCAGCTAATGAAAAACTGTTTTTT

abundance: NA
d_gene: TRBD1
v_gene: TRBV7-9
j_gene: TRBJ1-6
CDR3aa: CASSPGQRNSPLHF
CDR3nt: TGTGCCAGCAGCCCGGGACAGAGGAATTCACCCCTCCACTTT

abundance: NA
d_gene: NA
v_gene: TRBV2
j_gene: TRBJ2-6
CDR3aa: CASSRDQGGGANVLTF
CDR3nt: TGTGCCAGCAGTAGGGATCAGGGTGGTGGGGCCAACGTCCTGACTTTC

abundance: NA
d_gene: NA
v_gene: TRBV19
j_gene: TRBJ2-7
CDR3aa: CASSDGSTYEQYF
CDR3nt: TGTGCCAGTAGTGACGGGTCAACCTACGAGCAGTACTTC

abundance: once
d_gene: TRBD1
v_gene: TRBV10-3
j_gene: TRBJ1-1
CDR3aa: CAISETGQVGAEAFF
CDR3nt: TGTGCCATCAGTGAAACGGGACAGGTGGGCGCTGAAGCTTTCTTT

abundance: NA
d_gene: TRBD1
v_gene: TRBV27
j_gene: TRBJ1-2
CDR3aa: CASSRTGGARGRNYGYTF
CDR3nt: TGTGCCAGCAGTCGTACAGGGGGGGCGCGCGGGCGTAACTATGGCTACACCTTC

abundance: NA
d_gene: NA
v_gene: TRBV6-5
j_gene: TRBJ2-5
CDR3aa: CASSSLQETQYF
CDR3nt: TGTGCCAGCAGTTCCCTCCAAGAGACCCAGTACTTC

abundance: NA
d_gene: NA
v_gene: TRBV27
j_gene: TRBJ2-7
CDR3aa: CASRWSRALSYEQYF
CDR3nt: TGTGCCAGCCGATGGTCGAGAGCCCTCTCCTACGAGCAGTACTTC